Each of the 27 T cell receptor beta chains below was sequenced from the same sample in a study of cytotoxic CD8 clonotypes in ibrutinib-treated CLL. Sequenced by immunoSEQ multiplex PCR; TCRdb stores in-frame clones only, minus some. Here the sample spans under 300,000 clones, around 76% being singletons. The specimen comprised PBMCs, sampled at disease progression, from a patient treated with ibrutinib. Source of these receptors: a human donor with chronic lymphocytic leukemia.

This clone was seen more than once but under ten times. This chain links TRBV27 with TRBJ2-7, with D possibly being TRBD1 (5 bases). Germline CDR1 and CDR2: MNHEY and SMNVEV (reference sequence). The CDR3 runs 14 residues. Trimming pared 2 bases from V and 3 bases from J, leaving 11 bases between. For the CDR3, the DNA is TGTGCCAGCAGTTTACAACAGGCCGGCTACGAGCAGTACTTC. It translates to CASSLQQAGYEQYF.

The chain is built from TRBV28 and TRBJ2-1, with 8 bases identical to TRBD2. Germline assignment: CDR1 MDHEN and CDR2 SYDVKM. The CDR3 totals 13 residues. Trimming at V came to 5 bases and at J to 9 bases, leaving 6 bases not matched to a gene. The CDR3 DNA follows: TGTGCCAGCAGTCGGACTAGCTGGGCTGAGCAGTTCTTC. This gives the protein CASSRTSWAEQFF. Using reference TRBV28 and TRBJ2-1 for the parts outside the CDR3, the full variable domain is DVKVTQSSRYLVKRTGEKVFLECVQDMDHENMFWYRQDPGLGLRLIYFSYDVKMKEKGDIPEGYSVSREKKERFSLILESASTNQTSMYLCASSRTSWAEQFFGPGTRLTVL.

The chain is built from TRBV10-3 and TRBJ2-5, with TRBD2 matching 7 bases. J was trimmed by 5 bases and V by 3 bases; bases with no gene match: 3. Germline CDR1 and CDR2: ENHRY and SYGVKD. The CDR3 runs 13 residues. The CDR3: CAISDAGAETQYF. CDR3 bases: TGTGCCATCAGTGATGCGGGAGCCGAGACCCAGTACTTC.

CDR3 residues: CASSLGPTGIQETQYF. In nucleotides, the CDR3 is TGTGCCAGCAGCTTAGGTCCGACAGGGATCCAAGAGACCCAGTACTTC. The V gene is TRBV13, the J gene TRBJ2-5; 7 nucleotides agree with TRBD1. The trim removed 0 bases at V and 1 base at J, leaving 5 bases unmatched. Looked up from germline, CDR1 is PRHDT and CDR2 is FYEKMQ (reference sequence). The CDR3 extends over 16 amino acids.

This clone was seen only a few times. J is TRBJ2-7 and V is TRBV6-5, with a possible D match to TRBD1 (6 bases). Trimming shortened V by 5 bases and J by 3 bases, and 11 bases separated the two germline ends. The CDR3 is 13 residues long. The germline V gene has CDR1 MNHEY and CDR2 SVGAGI. CDR3 residues: CASSRTGIYEQYF. The CDR3 DNA reads TGTGCCAGCAGTCGTACAGGGATCTACGAGCAGTACTTC.

The J gene is TRBJ1-6, the V gene TRBV4-1; no firm D call. The germline V gene encodes CDR1 MGHRA and CDR2 YSYEKL. Trimming stripped 2 bases from V and 0 bases from J, with 14 bases between. CDR3 length equals 18 residues. CDR3 coding DNA: TGCGCCAGCAGCCAAACCTGGGTTCAGAGCTCCTATAATTCACCCCTCCACTTT. It specifies CASSQTWVQSSYNSPLHF.

The CDR3 bases are TGCAGCGTTGCTTTATTGAACACTGAAGCTTTCTTT. Encoded protein: CSVALLNTEAFF. This rearrangement joins TRBV29-1 to TRBJ1-1; D is undetermined. CDR3 size: 12 residues. CDR1 and CDR2 from the germline V gene are SQVTM and ANQGSEA. The germline V and J ends were trimmed by 4 bases and 0 bases, with 6 bases remaining between them.

The chain employs TRBV5-1 and TRBJ2-1; 10 bases are shared with TRBD2. The CDR3 covers 15 residues. The J segment lost 7 bases and the V segment lost 3 bases, leaving 7 bases of the junction unmatched. CDR1 SGHRS and CDR2 YFSETQ come from the germline V gene. The CDR3 bases are TGCGCCAGCAGCTCAGGGACTAGCGTAGTAAATGAGCAGTTCTTC. Protein product: CASSSGTSVVNEQFF. Looking up the rest from reference TRBV5-1 and TRBJ2-1 gives the full variable domain: KAGVTQTPRYLIKTRGQQVTLSCSPISGHRSVSWYQQTPGQGLQFLFEYFSETQRNKGNFPGRFSGRQFSNSRSEMNVSTLELGDSALYLCASSSGTSVVNEQFFGPGTRLTVL.

The gene calls are TRBV9 and TRBJ1-3; D not certain. Trimming shortened V by 2 bases and J by 5 bases, and 8 bases separated the two germline ends. The CDR3 contains 13 residues. Germline V gene data show CDR1 as SGDLS and CDR2 as YYNGEE. This CDR3 is CASSVGGRNTIYF. In DNA form, the CDR3 reads TGTGCCAGCAGCGTGGGAGGTCGAAACACCATATATTTT.

The chain links TRBV7-6 to TRBJ2-3; D is possibly TRBD2 (7 bases). Trimming removed 2 bases from V and 4 bases from J, with 13 bases in between. The germline gives CDR1 SGHVS, CDR2 FNYEAQ. The length of the CDR3 is 15 residues. CDR3 DNA: TGTGCCAGCAGCTTAATCCGGGGGGCCGCAGATACGCAGTATTTT. It specifies CASSLIRGAADTQYF. Using reference TRBV7-6 and TRBJ2-3 for the parts outside the CDR3, the full variable domain is GAGVSQSPRYKVTKRGQDVALRCDPISGHVSLYWYRQALGQGPEFLTYFNYEAQQDKSGLPNDRFSAERPEGSISTLTIQRTEQRDSAMYRCASSLIRGAADTQYFGPGTRLTVL.

The rearrangement links TRBV10-3 to TRBJ2-7; 7 nucleotides line up with TRBD1. V trimming: 4 bases; J trimming: 0 bases; junction bases outside the gene matches: 12. The CDR3 totals 17 residues. CDR1 ENHRY and CDR2 SYGVKD come from the germline V gene. The CDR3, as DNA: TGTGCCATCAGTGTTAGACAGGGATCTTCTATCTCCTACGAGCAGTACTTC. This encodes CAISVRQGSSISYEQYF.

This chain joins TRBV4-3 and TRBJ2-3; 11 nucleotides agree with TRBD2. The CDR3 totals 13 residues. CDR1 is LGHNA and CDR2 is YSLEER in the germline V gene. J lost 5 bases, V lost 6 bases, and 1 base had no gene match. Here the CDR3 DNA reads TGCGCCAGCAGACTAGCGGGAGTAGATACGCAGTATTTT. Translation: CASRLAGVDTQYF.

The V gene is TRBV28, the J gene TRBJ1-5; D remains unclear. CDR3 length: 12 amino acids. Trimming left V 4 bases short and J 4 bases short, with 5 bases between. The germline V gene has CDR1 MDHEN and CDR2 SYDVKM. CDR3 loop: CASSSPNQPQHF. The DNA for the CDR3 is TGTGCCAGCAGTTCCCCGAATCAGCCCCAGCATTTT.

This chain uses TRBV5-4 with TRBJ2-7; TRBD1 matches at 9 bases. Unmatched junction bases numbered 6, after V lost 4 bases and J lost 4 bases. Germline CDR1 SGHNT, CDR2 YYREEE (reference sequence). The CDR3 loop spans 14 amino acids. The CDR3 DNA follows: TGTGCCAGCAGCCATGGGACAGGGAGATACGAGCAGTACTTC. It translates to CASSHGTGRYEQYF.

This chain uses TRBV4-2 with TRBJ1-2; D not resolved. The CDR3 sequence is 15 residues long. Trimming shortened V by 1 base and J by 1 base, and 10 bases separated the two germline ends. Per the germline V gene, CDR1 is LGHNA and CDR2 is YNFKEQ. CDR3 sequence: CASSQVSGVNYGYTF. CDR3 coding DNA: TGTGCCAGCAGCCAAGTATCTGGGGTTAACTATGGCTACACCTTC.

The chain has TRBV11-2 and TRBJ2-1, with 7 positions matching TRBD2. This CDR3 region has 16 residues. Germline V gene lookup returns CDR1 SGHAT and CDR2 FQNNGV. After removal of 1 base from V and 4 bases from J, the junction contained 7 bases not matched to a gene. In nucleotides, the CDR3 is TGTGCCAGCAGCTTAGGGTCTAGCGGACATTACAATGAGCAGTTCTTC. Residues: CASSLGSSGHYNEQFF.

There are a few counts of this clone. The V and J genes are TRBV5-1 and TRBJ2-2, with 8 bases matching TRBD2. The CDR3 contains 15 residues. Germline CDR1 SGHRS, CDR2 YFSETQ. The ends lost 4 bases at V and 0 bases at J; junction bases unmatched: 2. The CDR3 loop is CASSAGLANTGELFF. CDR3 coding DNA: TGCGCCAGCAGCGCGGGACTAGCGAACACCGGGGAGCTGTTTTTT.

CDR3 amino acids: CASSHEGAIPDEQYF. The CDR3 DNA is TGTGCCAGCAGCCACGAGGGCGCCATCCCTGACGAGCAGTACTTC. The chain carries TRBV9 and TRBJ2-7, with a weak D call TRBD2 (5 bases). This CDR3 has 15 amino acids. Germline CDR1 reads SGDLS; CDR2 reads YYNGEE. Trimming stripped 4 bases from V and 5 bases from J, with 19 bases between. The variable domain in full, completed from reference TRBV9 and TRBJ2-7, reads DSGVTQTPKHLITATGQRVTLRCSPRSGDLSVYWYQQSLDQGLQFLIQYYNGEERAKGNILERFSAQQFPDLHSELNLSSLELGDSALYFCASSHEGAIPDEQYFGPGTRLTVT.

The chain carries TRBV12-5 and TRBJ1-5; no clear D. This CDR3 comprises 13 residues. Trimming removed 3 bases from V and 6 bases from J, with 9 bases in between. Germline CDR1 is LGHNT and CDR2 is FRNRAP. CDR3 nucleotides: TGTGCTAGTGGTTTAGTAGGGTTTCAGCCCCAGCATTTT. Translating gives CASGLVGFQPQHF. Together with reference TRBV12-5 and TRBJ1-5, the CDR3 gives the full variable domain: DARVTQTPRHKVTEMGQEVTMRCQPILGHNTVFWYRQTMMQGLELLAYFRNRAPLDDSGMPKDRFSAEMPDATLATLKIQPSEPRDSAVYFCASGLVGFQPQHFGDGTRLSIL.

V is TRBV6-5 and J is TRBJ1-2; D is ambiguous. This CDR3 is 13 amino acids long. The V gene lost 2 bases and the J gene lost 8 bases, with 12 bases spanning the gap. Germline CDR1 MNHEY, CDR2 SVGAGI. DNA for the CDR3: TGTGCCAGCAGTTACATGGCCGGGGAGGGCTACACCTTC. Protein product: CASSYMAGEGYTF.

This clone was counted a few times. The J gene is TRBJ1-1, the V gene TRBV9; D remains ambiguous. Germline V gene lookup returns CDR1 SGDLS and CDR2 YYNGEE. The CDR3 is 14 amino acids. V lost 1 base and J lost 3, with 10 bases in between. The chain's CDR3 is CASSVSALDTEAFF. CDR3 coding DNA: TGTGCCAGCAGCGTATCTGCCCTCGACACTGAAGCTTTCTTT.

The chain uses TRBV7-6 and TRBJ2-7; 8 bases fit TRBD1. This CDR3 spans 18 amino acids. Germline CDR1 and CDR2: SGHVS and FNYEAQ. V lost 6 bases, J lost 0 bases, and 16 bases stayed unmatched. The CDR3 coding sequence is TGTGCCAGCAGACAGGATCAGGGACAGGACCCGGACTCCTACGAGCAGTACTTC. Protein sequence: CASRQDQGQDPDSYEQYF.

The chain recombines TRBV5-3 with TRBJ1-6; 8 bases line up with TRBD1. TRBV5-3 has ORF status, its function being uncertain. The CDR3 covers 15 residues. J was trimmed by 5 bases and V by 5 bases; bases with no gene match: 6. CDR3 protein: CARSFPGGHNSPLHF. The CDR3 DNA reads TGTGCCAGAAGTTTCCCAGGGGGCCATAATTCACCCCTCCACTTT.

This clone was detected only a few times. This sequence joins TRBV27 and TRBJ2-7; 8 bases fit TRBD2. Trimming cost V 2 bases and J 2 bases; bases outside gene matches: 5. Germline values: CDR1 MNHEY, CDR2 SMNVEV (reference sequence). The CDR3 totals 15 residues. The DNA of the CDR3 is TGTGCCAGCAGTTTAGAGCCGGGACTAGCCTACGAGCAGTACTTC. It specifies CASSLEPGLAYEQYF.

V gene TRBV2 combines with J gene TRBJ2-7; 9 bases agree with TRBD1. This CDR3 is built from 14 residues. Germline CDR1 SNHLY, CDR2 FYNNEI. With 9 bases clipped from V and 5 bases from J, the junction kept 11 bases outside the gene matches. Written as DNA, the CDR3 is TGTGCCAGTAAAAGACAGGGGGAGGTTAACGAGCAGTACTTC. This codes for CASKRQGEVNEQYF.

The V call is TRBV6-4, the J call TRBJ2-3; 11 nucleotides align to TRBD2. Germline-derived CDR1 and CDR2 are MRHNA and SNTAGT. The CDR3 spans 15 residues. Unmatched junction bases numbered 3, after V lost 6 bases and J lost 1 base. The CDR3 DNA follows: TGTGCCAGCAGCCTACTAGCGGGGGGCACAGATACGCAGTATTTT. Amino acids: CASSLLAGGTDTQYF.

This sequence joins TRBV9 and TRBJ1-5; no firm D call. Germline CDR1 is SGDLS and CDR2 is YYNGEE. The ends were cut back, 4 bases at V and 3 bases at J, with 8 bases in the middle. This CDR3 is built from 13 residues. CDR3 in DNA: TGTGCCAGCAGCCCCGAATTCAATCAGCCCCAGCATTTT. Its translation: CASSPEFNQPQHF.